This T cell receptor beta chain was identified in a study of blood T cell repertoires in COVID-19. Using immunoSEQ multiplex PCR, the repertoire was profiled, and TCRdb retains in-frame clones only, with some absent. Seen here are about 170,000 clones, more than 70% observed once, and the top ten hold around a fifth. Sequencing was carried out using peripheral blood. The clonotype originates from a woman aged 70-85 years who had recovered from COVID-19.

Here the CDR3 DNA reads TGTGCCAGCAGCTTGGTGCCAGGTATGAACACTGAAGCTTTCTTT. Residues: CASSLVPGMNTEAFF. The chain joins TRBV5-4 to TRBJ1-1; no reliable D call. V was cut by 0 bases and J by 0 bases, with 9 bases left in between. Germline loops: CDR1 SGHNT, CDR2 YYREEE (reference sequence). The CDR3 totals 15 residues.